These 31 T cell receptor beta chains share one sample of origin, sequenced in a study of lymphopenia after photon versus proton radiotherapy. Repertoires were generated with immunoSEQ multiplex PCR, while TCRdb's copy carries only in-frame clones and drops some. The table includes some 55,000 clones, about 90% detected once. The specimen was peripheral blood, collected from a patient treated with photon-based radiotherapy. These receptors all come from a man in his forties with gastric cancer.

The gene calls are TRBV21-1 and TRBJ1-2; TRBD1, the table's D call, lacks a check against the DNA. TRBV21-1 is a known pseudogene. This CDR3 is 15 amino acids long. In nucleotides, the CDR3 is TGTGCCAGCAGCAAAGATAAAGAACAGGGGTATGGCTACACCTTC. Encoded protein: CASSKDKEQGYGYTF.

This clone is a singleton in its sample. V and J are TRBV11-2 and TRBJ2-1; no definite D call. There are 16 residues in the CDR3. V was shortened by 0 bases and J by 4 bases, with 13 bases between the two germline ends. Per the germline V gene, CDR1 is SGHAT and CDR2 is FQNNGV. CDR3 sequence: CASSLEGQATYNEQFF. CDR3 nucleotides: TGTGCCAGCAGCTTAGAAGGGCAGGCGACATACAATGAGCAGTTCTTC.

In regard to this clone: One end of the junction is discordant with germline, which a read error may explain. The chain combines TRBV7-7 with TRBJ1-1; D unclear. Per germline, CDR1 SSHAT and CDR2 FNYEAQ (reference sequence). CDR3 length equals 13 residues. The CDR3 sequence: CASSLSKNTEAFF. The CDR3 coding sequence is TGTGCTAGCAGCTTAAGCAAGAACACTGAAGCTTTCTTT.

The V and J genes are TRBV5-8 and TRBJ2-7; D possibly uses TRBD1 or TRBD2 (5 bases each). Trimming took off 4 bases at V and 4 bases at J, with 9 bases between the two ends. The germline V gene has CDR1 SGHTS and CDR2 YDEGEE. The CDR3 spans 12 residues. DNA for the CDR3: TGTGCCAGCAGCCTGAGGGGATACGAGCAGTACTTC. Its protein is CASSLRGYEQYF.

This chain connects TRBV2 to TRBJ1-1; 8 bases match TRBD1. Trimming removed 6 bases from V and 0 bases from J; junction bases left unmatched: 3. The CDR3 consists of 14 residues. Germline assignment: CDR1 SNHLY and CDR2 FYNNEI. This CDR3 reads CASRPDRVNTEAFF. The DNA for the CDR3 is TGTGCCAGCAGACCGGACAGGGTGAACACTGAAGCTTTCTTT. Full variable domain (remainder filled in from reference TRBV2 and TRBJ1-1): EPEVTQTPSHQVTQMGQEVILRCVPISNHLYFYWYRQILGQKVEFLVSFYNNEISEKSEIFDDQFSVERPDGSNFTLKIRSTKLEDSAMYFCASRPDRVNTEAFFGQGTRLTVV.

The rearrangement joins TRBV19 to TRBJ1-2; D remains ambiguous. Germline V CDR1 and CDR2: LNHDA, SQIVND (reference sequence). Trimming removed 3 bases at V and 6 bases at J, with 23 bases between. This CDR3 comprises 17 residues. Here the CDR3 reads CASSIDLLPDPNDGYTF. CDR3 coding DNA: TGTGCCAGTAGTATCGACCTCCTTCCGGACCCGAACGATGGCTACACCTTC.

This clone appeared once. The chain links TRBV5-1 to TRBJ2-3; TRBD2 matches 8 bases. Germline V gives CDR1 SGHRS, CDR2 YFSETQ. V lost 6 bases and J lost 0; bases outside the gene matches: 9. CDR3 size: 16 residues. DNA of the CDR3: TGCGCCAGCAAGGATGAGCGGGGGCCTAGCACAGATACGCAGTATTTT. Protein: CASKDERGPSTDTQYF.

The CDR3 protein is CASSLQGRGGGNQPQHF. CDR3 in DNA: TGTGCCAGCAGCTTGCAAGGGCGGGGTGGAGGCAATCAGCCCCAGCATTTT. The V gene is TRBV5-5, the J gene TRBJ1-5; D gene ambiguous. The CDR3 has 17 amino acids. V lost 1 base, J lost 2 bases, and 16 bases lay in between. Germline assignment: CDR1 SGHKS and CDR2 YYEKEE (reference sequence).

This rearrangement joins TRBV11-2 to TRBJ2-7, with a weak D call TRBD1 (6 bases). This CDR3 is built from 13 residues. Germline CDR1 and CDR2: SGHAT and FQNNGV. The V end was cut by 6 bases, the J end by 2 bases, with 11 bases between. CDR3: CASSRQATYEQYF. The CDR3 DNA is TGTGCCAGCAGTCGACAGGCGACCTACGAGCAGTACTTC.

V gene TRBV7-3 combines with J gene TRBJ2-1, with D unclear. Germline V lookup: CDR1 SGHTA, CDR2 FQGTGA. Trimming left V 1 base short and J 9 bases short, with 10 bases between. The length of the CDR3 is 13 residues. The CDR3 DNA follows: TGTGCCAGCAGCTTAAGCAGGTCAACTGAGCAGTTCTTC. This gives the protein CASSLSRSTEQFF.

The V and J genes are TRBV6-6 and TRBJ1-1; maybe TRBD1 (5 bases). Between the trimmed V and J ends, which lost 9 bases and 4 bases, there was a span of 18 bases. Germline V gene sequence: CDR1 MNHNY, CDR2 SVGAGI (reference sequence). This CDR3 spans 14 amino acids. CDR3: CASRGVTLGTEAFF. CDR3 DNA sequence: TGTGCCAGTCGGGGGGTAACGTTGGGCACTGAAGCTTTCTTT.

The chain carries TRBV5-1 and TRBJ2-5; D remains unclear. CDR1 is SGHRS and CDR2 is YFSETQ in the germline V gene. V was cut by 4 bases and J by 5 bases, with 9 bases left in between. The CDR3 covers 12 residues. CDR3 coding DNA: TGCGCCAGCAGCCTCCCGTGGGAGACCCAGTACTTC. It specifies CASSLPWETQYF.

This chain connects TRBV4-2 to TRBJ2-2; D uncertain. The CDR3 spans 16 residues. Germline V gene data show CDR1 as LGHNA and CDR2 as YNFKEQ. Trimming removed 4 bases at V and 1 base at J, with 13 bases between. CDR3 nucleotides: TGTGCCAGCAGCCCACCTTCTAGGGAGAACACCGGGGAGCTGTTTTTT. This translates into CASSPPSRENTGELFF.

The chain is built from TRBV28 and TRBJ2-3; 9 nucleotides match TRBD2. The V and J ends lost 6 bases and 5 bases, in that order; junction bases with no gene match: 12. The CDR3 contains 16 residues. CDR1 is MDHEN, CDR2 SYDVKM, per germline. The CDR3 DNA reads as TGTGCCAGCAGGGGTTTCGCGCGGGGGGGCGAAGATACGCAGTATTTT. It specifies CASRGFARGGEDTQYF.

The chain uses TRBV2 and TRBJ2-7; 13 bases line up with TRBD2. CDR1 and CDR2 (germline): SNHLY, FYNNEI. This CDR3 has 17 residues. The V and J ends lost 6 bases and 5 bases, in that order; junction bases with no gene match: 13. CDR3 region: CASRVGLAGDLGDEQYF. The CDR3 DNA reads TGTGCCAGCAGAGTAGGACTAGCGGGGGACCTGGGGGACGAGCAGTACTTC.

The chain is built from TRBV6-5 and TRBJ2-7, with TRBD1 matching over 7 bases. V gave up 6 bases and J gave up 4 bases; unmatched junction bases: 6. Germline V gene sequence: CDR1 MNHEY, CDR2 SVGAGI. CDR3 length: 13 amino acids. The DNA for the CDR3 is TGTGCCAGCAGAACGACAGGGTCGTACGAGCAGTACTTC. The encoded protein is CASRTTGSYEQYF.

The CDR3 is CASSFWTGNTEAFF. CDR3 in DNA: TGTGCCAGCAGCTTTTGGACAGGCAACACTGAAGCTTTCTTT. The J gene is TRBJ1-1, the V gene TRBV7-2, with TRBD1 identical over 7 bases. Losses at the gene ends were 3 bases for V and 2 bases for J; bases not matched to a gene: 3. Germline values: CDR1 SGHTA, CDR2 FQGNSA. This CDR3 contains 14 residues.

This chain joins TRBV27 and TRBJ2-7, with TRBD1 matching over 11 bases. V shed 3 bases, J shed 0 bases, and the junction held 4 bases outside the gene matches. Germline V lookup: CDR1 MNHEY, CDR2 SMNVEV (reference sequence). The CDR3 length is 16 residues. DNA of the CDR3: TGTGCCAGCAGTTTGGGGACAGGGGGTCTCTCCTACGAGCAGTACTTC. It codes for CASSLGTGGLSYEQYF.

CDR3 residues: CASSYLGSAFF. CDR3 nucleotides: TGTGCCAGCAGCTATTTGGGGTCGGCTTTCTTT. The chain links TRBV7-2 to TRBJ1-1; no firm D call. This CDR3 contains 11 residues. Trimming removed 4 bases at V and 11 bases at J, with 11 bases between. CDR1 is SGHTA, CDR2 FQGNSA, per germline.

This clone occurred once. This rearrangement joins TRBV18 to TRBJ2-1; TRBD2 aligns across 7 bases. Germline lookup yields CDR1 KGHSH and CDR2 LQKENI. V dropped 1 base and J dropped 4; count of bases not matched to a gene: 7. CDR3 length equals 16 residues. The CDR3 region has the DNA TGTGCCAGCTCACCACAGGGAGGGATCAATTACAATGAGCAGTTCTTC. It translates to CASSPQGGINYNEQFF.

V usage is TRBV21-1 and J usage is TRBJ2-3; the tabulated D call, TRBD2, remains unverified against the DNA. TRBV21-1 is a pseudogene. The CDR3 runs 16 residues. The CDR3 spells CASSKNQAFLTDTQYF. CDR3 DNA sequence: TGTGCCAGCAGCAAAAATCAAGCCTTCCTCACAGATACGCAGTATTTT.

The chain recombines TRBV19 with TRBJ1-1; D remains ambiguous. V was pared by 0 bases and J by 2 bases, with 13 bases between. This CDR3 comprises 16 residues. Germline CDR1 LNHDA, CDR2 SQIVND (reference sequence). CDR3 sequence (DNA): TGTGCCAGTAGTATAGAAGGCCGGGAGGATAACACTGAAGCTTTCTTT. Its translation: CASSIEGREDNTEAFF.

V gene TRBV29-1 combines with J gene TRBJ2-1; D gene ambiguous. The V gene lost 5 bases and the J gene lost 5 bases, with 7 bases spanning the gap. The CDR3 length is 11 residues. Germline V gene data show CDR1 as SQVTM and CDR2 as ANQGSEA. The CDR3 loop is CSVRQDNEQFF. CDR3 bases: TGCAGCGTTCGTCAGGACAATGAGCAGTTCTTC.

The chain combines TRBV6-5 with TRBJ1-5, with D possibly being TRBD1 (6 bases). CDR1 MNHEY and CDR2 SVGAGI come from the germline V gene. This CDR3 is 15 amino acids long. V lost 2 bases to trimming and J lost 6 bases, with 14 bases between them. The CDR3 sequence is CASSYGWGAGQPQHF. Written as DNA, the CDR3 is TGTGCCAGCAGTTACGGATGGGGGGCAGGTCAGCCCCAGCATTTT.

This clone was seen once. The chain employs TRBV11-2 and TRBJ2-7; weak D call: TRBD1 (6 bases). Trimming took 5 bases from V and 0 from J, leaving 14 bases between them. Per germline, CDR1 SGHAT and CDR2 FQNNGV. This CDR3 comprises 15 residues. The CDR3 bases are TGTGCCAGCAGCCTAACGGACAGTCGCTCCTACGAGCAGTACTTC. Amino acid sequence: CASSLTDSRSYEQYF.

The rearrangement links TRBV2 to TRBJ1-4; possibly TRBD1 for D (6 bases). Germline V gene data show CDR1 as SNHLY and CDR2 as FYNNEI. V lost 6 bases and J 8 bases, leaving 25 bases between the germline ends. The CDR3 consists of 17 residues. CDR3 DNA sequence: TGTGCCAGCAGGACAACAGGGAATGGACGAAGGCGGGAAAAACTGTTTTTT. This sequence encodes CASRTTGNGRRREKLFF.

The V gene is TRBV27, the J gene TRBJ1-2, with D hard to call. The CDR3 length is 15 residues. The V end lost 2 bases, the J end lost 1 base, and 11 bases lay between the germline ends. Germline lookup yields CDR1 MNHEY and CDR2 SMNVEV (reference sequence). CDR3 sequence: CASSLRHPGNYGYTF. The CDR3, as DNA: TGTGCCAGCAGTTTAAGGCATCCGGGTAACTATGGCTACACCTTC.

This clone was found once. In nucleotides, the CDR3 is TGTGCCAGCAGTGAAGCGCGTCCGGGAAACACTGAAGCTTTCTTT. The encoded protein is CASSEARPGNTEAFF. The chain is built from TRBV2 and TRBJ1-1; D is unclear. Trimming removed 0 bases from V and 2 bases from J, with 10 bases in between. CDR3 length: 15 residues. CDR1 is SNHLY, CDR2 FYNNEI, per germline.

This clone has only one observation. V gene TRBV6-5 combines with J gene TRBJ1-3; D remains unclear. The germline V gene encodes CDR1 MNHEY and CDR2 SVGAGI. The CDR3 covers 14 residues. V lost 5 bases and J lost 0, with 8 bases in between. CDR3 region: CASSLDHSGNTIYF. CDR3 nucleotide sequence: TGTGCCAGCAGTCTGGATCACTCTGGAAACACCATATATTTT.

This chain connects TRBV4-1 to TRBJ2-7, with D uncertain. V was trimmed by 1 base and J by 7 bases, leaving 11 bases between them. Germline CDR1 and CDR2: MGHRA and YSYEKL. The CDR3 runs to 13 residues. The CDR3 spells CASSQGVGDEQYF. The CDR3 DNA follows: TGCGCCAGCAGCCAAGGGGTTGGGGATGAGCAGTACTTC.

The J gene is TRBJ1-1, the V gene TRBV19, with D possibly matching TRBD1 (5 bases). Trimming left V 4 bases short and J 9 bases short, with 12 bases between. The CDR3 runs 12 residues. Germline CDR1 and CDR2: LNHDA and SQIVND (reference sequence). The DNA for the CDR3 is TGTGCCAGTAGTACGAGACAGTTAAAAGCTTTCTTT. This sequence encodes CASSTRQLKAFF.